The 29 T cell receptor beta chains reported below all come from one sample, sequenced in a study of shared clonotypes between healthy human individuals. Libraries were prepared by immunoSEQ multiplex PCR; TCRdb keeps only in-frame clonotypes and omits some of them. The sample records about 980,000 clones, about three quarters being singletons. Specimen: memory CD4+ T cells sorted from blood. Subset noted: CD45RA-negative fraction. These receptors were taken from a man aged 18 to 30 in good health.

CDR3 DNA sequence: TGTGCCAGCAGGTTTGTAGATACGCAGTATTTT. As protein: CASRFVDTQYF. V gene TRBV2 combines with J gene TRBJ2-3, with D uncertain. Trimming stripped 6 bases from V and 5 bases from J, with 6 bases between. Looked up from germline, CDR1 is SNHLY and CDR2 is FYNNEI. The CDR3 totals 11 residues.

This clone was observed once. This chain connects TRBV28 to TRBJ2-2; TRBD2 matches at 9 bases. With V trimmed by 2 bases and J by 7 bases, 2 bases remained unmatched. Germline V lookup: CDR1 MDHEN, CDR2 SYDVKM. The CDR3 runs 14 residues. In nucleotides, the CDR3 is TGTGCCAGCAGTTTAGGGACTAGCCTCGGGGAGCTGTTTTTT. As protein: CASSLGTSLGELFF.

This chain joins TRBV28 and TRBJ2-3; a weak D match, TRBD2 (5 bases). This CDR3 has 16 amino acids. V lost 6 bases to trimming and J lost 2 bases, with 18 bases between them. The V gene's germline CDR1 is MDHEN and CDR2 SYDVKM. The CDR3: CASRGSAGISTDTQYF. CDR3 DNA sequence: TGTGCCAGCAGGGGTTCGGCGGGCATTTCCACAGATACGCAGTATTTT. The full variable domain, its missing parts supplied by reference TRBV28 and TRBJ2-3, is DVKVTQSSRYLVKRTGEKVFLECVQDMDHENMFWYRQDPGLGLRLIYFSYDVKMKEKGDIPEGYSVSREKKERFSLILESASTNQTSMYLCASRGSAGISTDTQYFGPGTRLTVL.

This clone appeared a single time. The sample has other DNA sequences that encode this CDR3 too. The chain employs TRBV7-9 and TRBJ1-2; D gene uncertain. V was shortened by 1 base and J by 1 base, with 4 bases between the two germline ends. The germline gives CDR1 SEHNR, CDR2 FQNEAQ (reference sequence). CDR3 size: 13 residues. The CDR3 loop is CASSLDSNYGYTF. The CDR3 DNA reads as TGTGCCAGCAGCTTAGACAGTAACTATGGCTACACCTTC. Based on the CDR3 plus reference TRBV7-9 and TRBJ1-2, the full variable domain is DTGVSQNPRHKITKRGQNVTFRCDPISEHNRLYWYRQTLGQGPEFLTYFQNEAQLEKSRLLSDRFSAERPKGSFSTLEIQRTEQGDSAMYLCASSLDSNYGYTFGSGTRLTVV.

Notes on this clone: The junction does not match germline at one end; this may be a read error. CDR3: CASSLDRDTEAFF. The CDR3 region has the DNA TGCGCCAGCAGTTTGGACAGGGACACTGAAGCTTTCTTT. V is TRBV5-1 and J is TRBJ1-1, with 8 bases lining up with TRBD1. Looked up from germline, CDR1 is SGHRS and CDR2 is YFSETQ. This CDR3 region has 13 residues. Based on the CDR3 plus reference TRBV5-1 and TRBJ1-1, the full variable domain is KAGVTQTPRYLIKTRGQQVTLSCSPISGHRSVSWYQQTPGQGLQFLFEYFSETQRNKGNFPGRFSGRQFSNSRSEMNVSTLELGDSALYLCASSLDRDTEAFFGQGTRLTVV.

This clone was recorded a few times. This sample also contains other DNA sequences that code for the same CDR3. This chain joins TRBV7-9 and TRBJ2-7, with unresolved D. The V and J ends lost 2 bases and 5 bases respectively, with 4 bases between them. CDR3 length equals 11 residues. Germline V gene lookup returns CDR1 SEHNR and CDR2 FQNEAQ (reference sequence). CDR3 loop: CASSLRDEQYF. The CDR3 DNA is TGTGCCAGCAGCTTAAGAGACGAGCAGTACTTC.

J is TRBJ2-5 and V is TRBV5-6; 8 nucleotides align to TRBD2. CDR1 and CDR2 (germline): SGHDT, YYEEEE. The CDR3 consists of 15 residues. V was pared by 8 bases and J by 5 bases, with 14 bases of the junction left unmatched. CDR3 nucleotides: TGTGCCAGTCTAGGCGGGGGGCTTGGAGGTGAGACCCAGTACTTC. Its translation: CASLGGGLGGETQYF.

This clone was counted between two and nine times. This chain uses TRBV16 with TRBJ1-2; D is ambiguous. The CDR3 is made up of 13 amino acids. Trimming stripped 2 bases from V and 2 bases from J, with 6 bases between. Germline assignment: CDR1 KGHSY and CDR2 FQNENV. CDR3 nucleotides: TGTGCCAGCAGCCAAGCAGAAAACTATGGCTACACCTTC. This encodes CASSQAENYGYTF.

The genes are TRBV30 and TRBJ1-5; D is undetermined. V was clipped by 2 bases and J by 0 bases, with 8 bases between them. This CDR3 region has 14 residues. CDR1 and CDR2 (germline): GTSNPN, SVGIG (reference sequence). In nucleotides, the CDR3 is TGTGCCTGGAGTACGAGTAATAGCAATCAGCCCCAGCATTTT. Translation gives CAWSTSNSNQPQHF.

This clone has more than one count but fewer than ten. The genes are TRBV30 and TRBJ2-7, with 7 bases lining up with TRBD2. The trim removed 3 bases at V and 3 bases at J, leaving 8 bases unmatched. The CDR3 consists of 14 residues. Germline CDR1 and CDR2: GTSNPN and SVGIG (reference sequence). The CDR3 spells CAWRPPGGYYEQYF. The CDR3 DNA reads TGTGCCTGGAGGCCACCCGGGGGGTACTACGAGCAGTACTTC.

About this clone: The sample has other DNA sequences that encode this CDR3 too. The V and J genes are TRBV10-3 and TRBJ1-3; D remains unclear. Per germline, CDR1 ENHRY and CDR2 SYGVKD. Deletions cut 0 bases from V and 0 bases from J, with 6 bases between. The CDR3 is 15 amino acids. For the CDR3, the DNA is TGTGCCATCAGTGAGTCGGGGAGCTCTGGAAACACCATATATTTT. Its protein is CAISESGSSGNTIYF.

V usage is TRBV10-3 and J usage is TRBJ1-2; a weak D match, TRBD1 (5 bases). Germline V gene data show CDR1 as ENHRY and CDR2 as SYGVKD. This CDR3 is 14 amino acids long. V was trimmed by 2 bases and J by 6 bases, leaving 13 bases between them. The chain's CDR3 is CAISEASREDGYTF. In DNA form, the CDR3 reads TGTGCCATCAGTGAGGCTTCCAGGGAGGATGGCTACACCTTC.

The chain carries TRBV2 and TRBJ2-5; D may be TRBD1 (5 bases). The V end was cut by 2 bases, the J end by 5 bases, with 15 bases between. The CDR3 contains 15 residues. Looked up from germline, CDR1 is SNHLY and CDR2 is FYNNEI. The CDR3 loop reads CASSEQGNKAETQYF. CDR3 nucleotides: TGTGCCAGCAGTGAACAGGGAAATAAAGCGGAGACCCAGTACTTC.

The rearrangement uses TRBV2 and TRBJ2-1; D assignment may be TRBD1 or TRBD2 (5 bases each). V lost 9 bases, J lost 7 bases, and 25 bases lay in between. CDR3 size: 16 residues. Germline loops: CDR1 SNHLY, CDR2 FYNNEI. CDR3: CARNSFRDPGGNEQFF. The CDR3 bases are TGTGCCAGAAACTCATTCCGGGACCCAGGCGGGAATGAGCAGTTCTTC.

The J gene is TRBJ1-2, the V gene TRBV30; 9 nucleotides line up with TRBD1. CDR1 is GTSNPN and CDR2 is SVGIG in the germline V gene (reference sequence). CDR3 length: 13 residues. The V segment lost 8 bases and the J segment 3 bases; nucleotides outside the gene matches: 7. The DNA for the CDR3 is TGTGCCGGGGACAGGGAGATGTACTATGGCTACACCTTC. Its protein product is CAGDREMYYGYTF.

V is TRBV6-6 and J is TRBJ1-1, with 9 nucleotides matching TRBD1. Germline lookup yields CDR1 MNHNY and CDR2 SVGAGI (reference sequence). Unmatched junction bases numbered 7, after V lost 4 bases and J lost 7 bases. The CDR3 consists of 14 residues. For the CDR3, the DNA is TGTGCCAGCAGTTTCCGGGACAGGGTAGTTGAAGCTTTCTTT. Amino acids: CASSFRDRVVEAFF.

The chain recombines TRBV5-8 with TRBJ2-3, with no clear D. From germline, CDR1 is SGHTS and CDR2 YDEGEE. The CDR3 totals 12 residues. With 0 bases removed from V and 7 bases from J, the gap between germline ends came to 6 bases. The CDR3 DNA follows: TGTGCCAGCAGCTTGGGACTTTATACGCAGTATTTT. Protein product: CASSLGLYTQYF.

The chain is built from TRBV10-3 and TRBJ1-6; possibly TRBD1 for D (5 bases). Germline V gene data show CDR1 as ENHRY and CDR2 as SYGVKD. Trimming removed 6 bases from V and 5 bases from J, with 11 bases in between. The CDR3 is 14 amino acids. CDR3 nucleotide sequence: TGTGCCATCAGGCAGACAGCTGATAATTCACCCCTCCACTTT. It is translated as CAIRQTADNSPLHF.

The CDR3 nucleotides are TGTGCCAGCAGCTTCGGGACAACTGAGGAAAAACTGTTTTTT. Amino acid sequence: CASSFGTTEEKLFF. The chain combines TRBV7-9 with TRBJ1-4, with D tentatively TRBD1 (6 bases). Trimming removed 3 bases from V and 8 bases from J, with 13 bases in between. The CDR3 contains 14 residues. The germline V gene has CDR1 SEHNR and CDR2 FQNEAQ (reference sequence).

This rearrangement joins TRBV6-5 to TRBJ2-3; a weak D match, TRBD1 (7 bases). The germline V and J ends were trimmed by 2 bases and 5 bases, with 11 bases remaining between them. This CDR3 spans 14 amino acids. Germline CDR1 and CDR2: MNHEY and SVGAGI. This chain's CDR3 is CASSYVQGGDTQYF. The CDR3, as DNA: TGTGCCAGCAGTTACGTTCAGGGGGGAGATACGCAGTATTTT.

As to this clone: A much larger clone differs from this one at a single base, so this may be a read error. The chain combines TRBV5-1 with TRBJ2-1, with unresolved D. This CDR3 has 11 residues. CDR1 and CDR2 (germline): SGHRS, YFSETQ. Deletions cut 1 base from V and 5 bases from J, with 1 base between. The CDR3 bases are TGCGCCAGCAGCTTGAACAATGAGCAGTTCTTC. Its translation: CASSLNNEQFF.

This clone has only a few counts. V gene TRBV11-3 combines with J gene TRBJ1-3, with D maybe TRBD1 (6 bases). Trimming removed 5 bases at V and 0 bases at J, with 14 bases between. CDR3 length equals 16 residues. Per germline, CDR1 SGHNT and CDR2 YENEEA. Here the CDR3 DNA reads TGTGCCAGCAGCCCCCGGGACACCAACTCTGGAAACACCATATATTTT. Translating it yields CASSPRDTNSGNTIYF. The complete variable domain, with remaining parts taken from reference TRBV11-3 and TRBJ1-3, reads EAGVVQSPRYKIIEKKQPVAFWCNPISGHNTLYWYLQNLGQGPELLIRYENEEAVDDSQLPKDRFSAERLKGVDSTLKIQPAELGDSAVYLCASSPRDTNSGNTIYFGEGSWLTVV.

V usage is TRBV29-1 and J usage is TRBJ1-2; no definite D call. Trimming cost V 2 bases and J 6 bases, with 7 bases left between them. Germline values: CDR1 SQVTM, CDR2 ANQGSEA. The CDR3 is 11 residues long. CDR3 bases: TGCAGCGTTGAACCCGCTAATGGCTACACCTTC. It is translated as CSVEPANGYTF.

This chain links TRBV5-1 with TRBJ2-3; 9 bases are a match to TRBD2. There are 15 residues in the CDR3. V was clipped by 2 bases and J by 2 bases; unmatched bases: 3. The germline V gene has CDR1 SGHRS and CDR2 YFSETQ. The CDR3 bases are TGCGCCAGCAGCTTTAGCGGGAGAGTCACAGATACGCAGTATTTT. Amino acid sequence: CASSFSGRVTDTQYF.

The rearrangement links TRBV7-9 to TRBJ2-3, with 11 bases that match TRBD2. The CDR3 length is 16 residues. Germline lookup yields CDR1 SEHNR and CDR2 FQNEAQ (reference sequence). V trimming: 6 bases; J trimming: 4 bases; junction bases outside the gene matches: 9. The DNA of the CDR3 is TGTGCCAGCAGTCGAGTTAGCGGGGGGGCAGCAGATACGCAGTATTTT. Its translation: CASSRVSGGAADTQYF.

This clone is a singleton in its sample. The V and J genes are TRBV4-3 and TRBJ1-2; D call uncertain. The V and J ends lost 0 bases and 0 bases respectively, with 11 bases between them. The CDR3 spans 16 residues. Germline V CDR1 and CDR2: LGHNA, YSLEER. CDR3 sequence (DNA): TGCGCCAGCAGCCAAGATCGTACGCTTGCTAACTATGGCTACACCTTC. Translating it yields CASSQDRTLANYGYTF.

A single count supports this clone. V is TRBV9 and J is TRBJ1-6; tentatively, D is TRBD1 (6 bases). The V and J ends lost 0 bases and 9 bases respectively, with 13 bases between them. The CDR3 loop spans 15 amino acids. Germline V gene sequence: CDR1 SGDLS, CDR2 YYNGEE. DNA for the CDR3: TGTGCCAGCAGCGTAGAAAAGGGGGTCGGTTCACCCCTCCACTTT. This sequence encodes CASSVEKGVGSPLHF.

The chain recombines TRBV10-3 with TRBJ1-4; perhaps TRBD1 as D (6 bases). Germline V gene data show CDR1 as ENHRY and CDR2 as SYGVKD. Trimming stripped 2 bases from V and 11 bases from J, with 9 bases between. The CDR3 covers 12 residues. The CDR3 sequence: CAISEGRGKLFF. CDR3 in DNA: TGTGCCATCAGTGAGGGCAGGGGTAAACTGTTTTTT.

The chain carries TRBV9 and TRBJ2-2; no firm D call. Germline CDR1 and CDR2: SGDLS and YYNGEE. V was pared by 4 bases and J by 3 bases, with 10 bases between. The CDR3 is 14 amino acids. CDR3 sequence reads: CASSLRLYTGELFF. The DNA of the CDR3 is TGTGCCAGCAGCTTGAGACTCTACACCGGGGAGCTGTTTTTT.